This TCR beta chain is drawn from a study of T cell repertoires in cytomegalovirus infection. The CDR3 has 13 residues. V was pared by 11 bases and J by 1 base, with 14 bases between. CDR1 and CDR2 (germline): ENHRY, SYGVKD. Using its own MiXCR run on the reads, TCRdb lists one record per CDR3 protein. The sample carries around 500,000 distinct CDR3 sequences, about 39% recorded once. Notes on this clonotype: Its antigen is still unknown.

The TCR was taken from a human donor in good health (CMV status not recorded). Some clones in this sample may be carry-over from other donors' samples. The sequencing used cultured PBMCs, collected from culture after CMV antigen stimulation. The rearrangement uses TRBV10-3 and TRBJ2-5; D not certain. The CDR3 sequence: CASTGPSQETQYF. CDR3 DNA: TGTGCCTCCACCGGGCCTTCCCAAGAGACCCAGTACTTC.